These 4 T cell receptor beta chains were all obtained from the same sample, sequenced in a study of blood T cell repertoires in COVID-19 (dated by TCRdb to the early 2020s). Library construction relied on the immunoSEQ multiplex PCR assay. The clones in this table, taken by TCRdb from immuneACCESS, are in-frame only. Not every clone is retained; where verified, under half of the shortfall comes from an unresolved V gene, and the cause of the rest is unknown. The sample includes over 150,000 clones, with 79% observed a single time. Over 15% of the sample lies in the top ten. The specimen was PBMCs or T cells enriched from blood (not recorded which). These receptors originate from a woman in her 70s in a cohort exposed to, infected with or recovered from COVID-19 (not recorded which).

To note about this clone: Other DNA sequences within the sample encode an identical CDR3. This chain links TRBV5-1 with TRBJ1-4; D is perhaps TRBD1 (5 bases). Germline V gene data show CDR1 as SGHRS and CDR2 as YFSETQ. CDR3 size: 14 residues. Trimming removed 0 bases at V and 8 bases at J, with 11 bases between. The CDR3 nucleotides are TGCGCCAGCAGCTTGGGGCAGGGAGGCGAAAAACTGTTTTTT. It translates to CASSLGQGGEKLFF. Complete variable domain (other parts from reference TRBV5-1 and TRBJ1-4): KAGVTQTPRYLIKTRGQQVTLSCSPISGHRSVSWYQQTPGQGLQFLFEYFSETQRNKGNFPGRFSGRQFSNSRSEMNVSTLELGDSALYLCASSLGQGGEKLFFGSGTQLSVL.

The table lists this clone with a few counts. The rearrangement links TRBV5-1 to TRBJ1-3; a weak D match, TRBD1 (6 bases). The germline V gene has CDR1 SGHRS and CDR2 YFSETQ. V lost 4 bases, J lost 4 bases, and 18 bases lay in between. The CDR3 totals 16 residues. CDR3 in DNA: TGCGCCAGCAGCGTGCAGGGGCTCCGGTCGGGAAACACCATATATTTT. It specifies CASSVQGLRSGNTIYF. The entire variable domain, with the rest obtained from reference TRBV5-1 and TRBJ1-3, is as follows: KAGVTQTPRYLIKTRGQQVTLSCSPISGHRSVSWYQQTPGQGLQFLFEYFSETQRNKGNFPGRFSGRQFSNSRSEMNVSTLELGDSALYLCASSVQGLRSGNTIYFGEGSWLTVV.

This clone was recorded only once. This rearrangement joins TRBV28 to TRBJ2-1, with 8 bases lining up with TRBD2. This CDR3 is 17 amino acids long. The germline V gene has CDR1 MDHEN and CDR2 SYDVKM. V trimming: 3 bases; J trimming: 6 bases; junction bases outside the gene matches: 13. CDR3 residues: CASSFLTGAGVGNEQFF. CDR3 DNA: TGTGCCAGCAGTTTCCTAACTGGAGCGGGGGTGGGCAATGAGCAGTTCTTC.

The V call is TRBV3-1 (or the pseudogene TRBV3-2), the J call TRBJ2-7; D remains unclear. V lost 2 bases, J lost 3 bases, and 5 bases lay in between. Per germline, CDR1 LGHDT and CDR2 YNNKEL (reference sequence). CDR3 length: 12 amino acids. CDR3 bases: TGTGCCAGCAGCCAATTAAACTACGAGCAGTACTTC. Translation: CASSQLNYEQYF.